The 3 T cell receptor beta chains below come from one sample, sequenced in a study of T cell changes during pregnancy in multiple sclerosis. Profiled with immunoSEQ multiplex PCR; TCRdb holds only in-frame clones, not every one. The sample has 55,000 to 65,000 clones, more than 80% seen once. Sequencing was performed on peripheral blood, taken in the first trimester of pregnancy. The receptors here all came from a female donor in good health, enrolled as a control in a pregnancy study.

A single count supports this clone. The rearrangement links TRBV11-3 to TRBJ1-6, with TRBD1 matching 7 bases. V was pared by 3 bases and J by 5 bases, with 4 bases of the junction left unmatched. Germline loops: CDR1 SGHNT, CDR2 YENEEA. There are 15 residues in the CDR3. The CDR3 here is CASSFEGADNSPLHF. Here the CDR3 DNA reads TGTGCCAGCAGCTTTGAGGGGGCGGATAATTCACCCCTCCACTTT.

The genes are TRBV7-3 and TRBJ2-1, with 12 bases matching TRBD2. The CDR3 is 15 amino acids. V lost 5 bases, J lost 5 bases, and 4 bases stayed unmatched. CDR1 is SGHTA and CDR2 is FQGTGA in the germline V gene. CDR3 in amino acids: CASSRRLAGDNEQFF. The DNA for the CDR3 is TGTGCCAGCAGCCGCCGACTAGCGGGGGACAATGAGCAGTTCTTC.

The chain links TRBV19 to TRBJ2-5, with 8 bases identical to TRBD2. This CDR3 has 14 amino acids. J lost 2 bases, V lost 2 bases, and 1 base had no gene match. The germline V gene has CDR1 LNHDA and CDR2 SQIVND (reference sequence). As DNA, the CDR3 is TGTGCCAGTAGTATACAGCGGGGGCAAGAGACCCAGTACTTC. This sequence encodes CASSIQRGQETQYF.